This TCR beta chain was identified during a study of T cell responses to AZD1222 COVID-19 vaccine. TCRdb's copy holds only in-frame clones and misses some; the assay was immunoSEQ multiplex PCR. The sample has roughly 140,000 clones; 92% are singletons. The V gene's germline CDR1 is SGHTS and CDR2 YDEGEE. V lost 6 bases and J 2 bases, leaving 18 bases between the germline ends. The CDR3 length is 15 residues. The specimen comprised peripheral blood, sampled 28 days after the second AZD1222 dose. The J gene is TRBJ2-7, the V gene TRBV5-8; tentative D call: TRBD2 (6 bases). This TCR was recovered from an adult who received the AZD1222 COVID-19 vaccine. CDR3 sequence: CASTTSWGEAYEQYF. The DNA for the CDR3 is TGTGCCAGCACCACCAGCTGGGGGGAAGCCTACGAGCAGTACTTC.